The 17 T cell receptor beta chains presented below share a single source sample, sequenced in a study of regulatory T cells in long-lasting Graves disease. Researchers made TCR beta libraries by using iRepertoire HTBI primers and running Arm-PCR on CDR3 regions. TCRdb ran MiXCR on the multiplex PCR reads and lists one entry per CDR3 protein. The sample contains more than 450,000 distinct CDR3 sequences, roughly 17% of which appear only once. Time point meaning: newly diagnosed GD, antithyroid drugs for less than 3 months. PBMC RNA was the source of the TCR library. The same data also went into a second study, on T cells in Graves' hyperthyroidism and ophthalmopathy.

The sample in question was peripheral blood mononuclear cells (PBMCs), obtained at new diagnosis, from a patient treated with antithyroid drugs. The receptors shown here come from a man aged 35-49 years with Graves disease.

As to this clonotype: This may stem from a read error, because a much larger clone lies one nucleotide away. The chain joins TRBV28 to TRBJ2-3; TRBD1 matches 11 bases. CDR1 is MDHEN, CDR2 SYDVKM, per germline. This CDR3 spans 16 amino acids. V was clipped by 10 bases and J by 4 bases; unmatched bases: 13. CDR3 sequence (DNA): TGTGCCAACTCCGACGTGGACAGGGGGCTCCCAGATACGCAGTATTTT. This translates into CANSDVDRGLPDTQYF.

The V gene is TRBV4-1, the J gene TRBJ2-3, with 8 bases aligning to TRBD2. V was clipped by 1 base and J by 5 bases; unmatched bases: 8. Germline V gene data show CDR1 as MGHRA and CDR2 as YSYEKL. The CDR3 consists of 16 residues. CDR3: CASSQGASGRGDTQYF. CDR3 bases: TGCGCCAGCAGCCAAGGGGCTAGCGGGCGGGGAGATACGCAGTATTTT.

This clonotype was found many times. The V and J genes are TRBV5-1 and TRBJ2-5; 12 nucleotides agree with TRBD1. Germline loops: CDR1 SGHRS, CDR2 YFSETQ. The J segment lost 3 bases and the V segment lost 0 bases, leaving 3 bases of the junction unmatched. This CDR3 comprises 16 residues. As DNA, the CDR3 is TGCGCCAGCAGCTTGGGAGGGACAGGGGGCGAAGAGACCCAGTACTTC. Translated, it gives CASSLGGTGGEETQYF.

This clonotype was detected many times. The chain combines TRBV7-9 with TRBJ2-7, with TRBD2 matching over 11 bases. With V trimmed by 4 bases and J by 1 base, 6 bases remained unmatched. CDR3 length equals 16 residues. Per the germline V gene, CDR1 is SEHNR and CDR2 is FQNEAQ (reference sequence). DNA for the CDR3: TGTGCCAGCAGCTCCCCTAGCGGGAGGCTGTCCTACGAGCAGTACTTC. Translation: CASSSPSGRLSYEQYF.

Notes on this clonotype: An end of the junction differs from the germline gene, which may be a read error. V gene TRBV11-2 combines with J gene TRBJ2-2, with D tentatively TRBD1 (6 bases). This CDR3 comprises 16 residues. Per germline, CDR1 SGHAT and CDR2 FQNNGV. CDR3 nucleotides: TGTGTCAGCAGCCAGCGCGGACAGCTGAACACCGGGGAGCTGTTTTTT. As protein: CVSSQRGQLNTGELFF. The variable domain in full, completed from reference TRBV11-2 and TRBJ2-2, reads EAGVAQSPRYKIIEKRQSVAFWCNPISGHATLYWYQQILGQGPKLLIQFQNNGVVDDSQLPKDRFSAERLKGVDSTLKIQPAKLEDSAVYLCVSSQRGQLNTGELFFGEGSRLTVL.

The chain uses TRBV5-1 and TRBJ2-1; 8 bases fit TRBD1. The DNA matches TRBJ2-5 better at its end, which makes the J call doubtful. Germline loops: CDR1 SGHRS, CDR2 YFSETQ. The CDR3 sequence is 14 residues long. DNA of the CDR3: TGCGCCAGCAATAACCAGGGGGCTTTGGAGACCCAGTACTTC. Amino acids: CASNNQGALETQYF.

This clonotype was detected a few times. The chain joins TRBV4-1 to TRBJ2-3; unclear D gene. The CDR3 length is 13 residues. Germline CDR1 is MGHRA and CDR2 is YSYEKL. Trimming took off 2 bases at V and 8 bases at J, with 11 bases between the two ends. The CDR3 DNA is TGCGCCAGCAGCCAAATGCCCTCAGCTACGCAGTATTTT. It yields the protein CASSQMPSATQYF.

This clonotype was seen ten or more times. This chain joins TRBV11-2 and TRBJ2-3; 7 bases align to TRBD2. The CDR3 runs 15 residues. CDR1 is SGHAT, CDR2 FQNNGV, per germline. The V gene end was trimmed by 5 bases and the J gene end by 0 bases; junction bases not matched to a gene: 5. CDR3 DNA: TGTGCCAGCAGCCGGGTGGGGGGGAGCACAGATACGCAGTATTTT. Its translation: CASSRVGGSTDTQYF.

This clonotype came up many times. This chain joins TRBV5-1 and TRBJ1-4; 8 nucleotides align to TRBD1. The CDR3 sequence is 14 residues long. V shed 3 bases and J 8 bases; nucleotides not matched to a gene: 6. The V gene's germline CDR1 is SGHRS and CDR2 YFSETQ. CDR3 DNA sequence: TGCGCCAGCAGCTCAATCGACAGGGGCGAAAAACTGTTTTTT. It is translated as CASSSIDRGEKLFF.

This clonotype was picked up many times. The V and J genes are TRBV6-1 and TRBJ1-2, with 8 nucleotides matching TRBD1. Losses at the gene ends were 4 bases for V and 5 bases for J; bases not matched to a gene: 15. The V gene's germline CDR1 is MNHNS and CDR2 SASEGT. The CDR3 extends over 17 amino acids. The CDR3 here is CASSVGTGVFDSYGYTF. The CDR3 DNA reads TGTGCCAGCAGTGTCGGGACAGGCGTTTTCGACTCATATGGCTACACCTTC.

The chain uses TRBV25-1 and TRBJ2-5; D unresolved. Germline CDR1 MGHDK, CDR2 SYGVNS. The CDR3 totals 12 residues. Trimming pared 2 bases from V and 5 bases from J, leaving 6 bases between. Here the CDR3 DNA reads TGTGCCAGCAGTGAAATACTGGAGACCCAGTACTTC. Translation: CASSEILETQYF. The full variable domain, with the rest looked up from reference TRBV25-1 and TRBJ2-5, is EADIYQTPRYLVIGTGKKITLECSQTMGHDKMYWYQQDPGMELHLIHYSYGVNSTEKGDLSSESTVSRIRTEHFPLTLESARPSHTSQYLCASSEILETQYFGPGTRLLVL.

In this sample, this clonotype turned up a few times. The chain links TRBV7-2 to TRBJ1-1; tentative D call: TRBD1 (6 bases). The CDR3 is made up of 14 amino acids. V was shortened by 5 bases and J by 5 bases, with 15 bases between the two germline ends. From germline, CDR1 is SGHTA and CDR2 FQGNSA. CDR3 nucleotides: TGTGCCAGCAGCCCAAGAAGGGGGGGTACTGAAGCTTTCTTT. Translating it yields CASSPRRGGTEAFF.

The chain employs TRBV30 and TRBJ2-2; TRBD2 might be the D (6 bases). Per the germline V gene, CDR1 is GTSNPN and CDR2 is SVGIG (reference sequence). Trimming pared 4 bases from V and 0 bases from J, leaving 15 bases between. The CDR3 has 16 residues. This chain's CDR3 is CAWTVHGGTNTGELFF. CDR3 coding DNA: TGTGCCTGGACAGTTCACGGGGGAACGAACACCGGGGAGCTGTTTTTT.

This clonotype was recorded at least ten times. The gene calls are TRBV3-1 and TRBJ2-2; D ambiguous. The V and J ends lost 2 bases and 4 bases respectively, with 5 bases between them. The CDR3 spans 13 residues. From germline, CDR1 is LGHDT and CDR2 YNNKEL (reference sequence). CDR3 sequence reads: CASSQWITGELFF. DNA of the CDR3: TGTGCCAGCAGCCAATGGATCACCGGGGAGCTGTTTTTT.

A few counts support this clonotype. The chain couples TRBV6-2 or TRBV6-3 to TRBJ2-6; no firm D call. Germline CDR1 reads MNHEY; CDR2 reads SVGEGT. Trimming took off 0 bases at V and 0 bases at J, with 3 bases between the two ends. There are 15 residues in the CDR3. DNA for the CDR3: TGTGCCAGCAGTTACTCGGCCTCTGGGGCCAACGTCCTGACTTTC. Its translation: CASSYSASGANVLTF.

In the case of this clonotype: A junction end diverges from the germline sequence, so it may reflect a read error. The chain uses TRBV2 and TRBJ2-2; 9 bases match TRBD2. The CDR3 totals 16 residues. Germline CDR1 is SNHLY and CDR2 is FYNNEI. For the CDR3, the DNA is TGTGCCAGCAGTTTAGCGGGAGACGGGGAAACCGGGGAGCTGCTTTTT. This translates into CASSLAGDGETGELLF.

This clonotype appeared many times. The V and J genes are TRBV28 and TRBJ2-5; TRBD1 might be the D (5 bases). The CDR3 is 15 amino acids. Trimming took off 0 bases at V and 0 bases at J, with 8 bases between the two ends. From germline, CDR1 is MDHEN and CDR2 SYDVKM. The CDR3 DNA follows: TGTGCCAGCAGTTTATGGGGGCGGAACCAAGAGACCCAGTACTTC. Amino acids: CASSLWGRNQETQYF.